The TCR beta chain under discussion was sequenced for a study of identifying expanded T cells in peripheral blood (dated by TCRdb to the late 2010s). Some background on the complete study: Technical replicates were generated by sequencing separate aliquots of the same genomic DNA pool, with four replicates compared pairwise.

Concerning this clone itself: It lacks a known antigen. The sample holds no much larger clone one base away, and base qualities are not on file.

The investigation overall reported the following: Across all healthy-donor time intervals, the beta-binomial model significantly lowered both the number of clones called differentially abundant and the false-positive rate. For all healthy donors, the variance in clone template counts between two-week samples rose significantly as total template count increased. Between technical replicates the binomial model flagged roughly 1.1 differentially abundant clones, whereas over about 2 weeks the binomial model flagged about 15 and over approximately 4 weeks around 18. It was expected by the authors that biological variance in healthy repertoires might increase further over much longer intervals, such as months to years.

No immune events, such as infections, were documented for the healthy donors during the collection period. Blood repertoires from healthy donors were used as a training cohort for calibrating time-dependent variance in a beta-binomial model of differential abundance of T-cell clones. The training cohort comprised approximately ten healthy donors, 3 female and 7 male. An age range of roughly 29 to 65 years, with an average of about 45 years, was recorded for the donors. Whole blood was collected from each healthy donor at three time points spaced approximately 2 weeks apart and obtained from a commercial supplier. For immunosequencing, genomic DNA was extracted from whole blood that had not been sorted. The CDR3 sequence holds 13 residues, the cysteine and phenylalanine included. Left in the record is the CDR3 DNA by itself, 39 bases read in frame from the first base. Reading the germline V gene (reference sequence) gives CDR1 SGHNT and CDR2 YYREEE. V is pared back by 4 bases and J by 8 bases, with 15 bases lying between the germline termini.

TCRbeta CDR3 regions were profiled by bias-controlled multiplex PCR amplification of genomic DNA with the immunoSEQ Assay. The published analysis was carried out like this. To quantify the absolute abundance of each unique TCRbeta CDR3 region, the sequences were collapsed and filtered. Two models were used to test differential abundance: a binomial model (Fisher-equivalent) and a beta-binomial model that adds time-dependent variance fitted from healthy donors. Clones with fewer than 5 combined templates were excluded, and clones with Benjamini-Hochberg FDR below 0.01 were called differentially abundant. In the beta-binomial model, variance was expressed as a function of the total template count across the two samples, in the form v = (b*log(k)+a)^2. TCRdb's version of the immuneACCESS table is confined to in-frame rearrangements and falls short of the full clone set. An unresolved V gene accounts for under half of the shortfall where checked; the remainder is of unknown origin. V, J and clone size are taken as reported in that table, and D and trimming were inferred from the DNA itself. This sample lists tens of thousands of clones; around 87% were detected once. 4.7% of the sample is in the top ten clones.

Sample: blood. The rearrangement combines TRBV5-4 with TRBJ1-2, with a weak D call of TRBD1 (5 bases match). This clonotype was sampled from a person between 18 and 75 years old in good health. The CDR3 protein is CASSLDRLGGYTF. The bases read TGTGCCAGCAGCCTCGACAGACTGGGAGGCTACACCTTC. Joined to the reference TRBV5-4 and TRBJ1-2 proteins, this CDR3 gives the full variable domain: ETGVTQSPTHLIKTRGQQVTLRCSSQSGHNTVSWYQQALGQGPQFIFQYYREEENGRGNFPPRFSGLQFPNYSSELNVNALELDDSALYLCASSLDRLGGYTFGSGTRLTVV.